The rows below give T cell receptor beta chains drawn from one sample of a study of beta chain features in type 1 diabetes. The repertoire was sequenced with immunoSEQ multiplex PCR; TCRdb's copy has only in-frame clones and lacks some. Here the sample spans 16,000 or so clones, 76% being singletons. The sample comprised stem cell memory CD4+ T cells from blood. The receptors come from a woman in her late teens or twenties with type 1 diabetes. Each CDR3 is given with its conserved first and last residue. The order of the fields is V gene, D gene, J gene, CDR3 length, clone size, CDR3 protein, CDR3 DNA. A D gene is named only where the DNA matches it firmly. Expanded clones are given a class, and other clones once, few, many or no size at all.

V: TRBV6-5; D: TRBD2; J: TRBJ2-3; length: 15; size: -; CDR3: CASAIAGPSTDTQYF; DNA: TGTGCCAGCGCCATAGCGGGACCGAGCACAGATACGCAGTATTTT
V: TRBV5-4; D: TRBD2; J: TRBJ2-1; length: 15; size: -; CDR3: CASSTGTSGWYEQFF; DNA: TGTGCCAGCAGCACCGGGACTAGCGGGTGGTATGAGCAGTTCTTC
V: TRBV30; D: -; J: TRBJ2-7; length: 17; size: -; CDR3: CAWSFTRGFRGGDEQYF; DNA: TGTGCCTGGAGTTTTACAAGGGGATTCAGGGGCGGCGACGAGCAGTACTTC
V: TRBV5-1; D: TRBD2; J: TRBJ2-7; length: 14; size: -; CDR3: CASSPIAGAYEQYF; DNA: TGCGCCAGCAGCCCCATAGCGGGAGCCTACGAGCAGTACTTC
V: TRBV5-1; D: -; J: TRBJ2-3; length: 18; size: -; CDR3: CASTWGRGTGSRTDTQYF; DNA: TGCGCCAGCACCTGGGGTAGAGGTACAGGTTCGCGCACAGATACGCAGTATTTT
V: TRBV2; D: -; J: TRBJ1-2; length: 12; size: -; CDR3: CASRLEGRNYTF; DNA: TGTGCCAGCAGGCTCGAGGGCCGGAACTACACCTTC
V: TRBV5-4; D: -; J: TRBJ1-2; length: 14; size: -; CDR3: CASTWGRDNYGYTF; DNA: TGTGCCAGCACCTGGGGCAGGGATAACTATGGCTACACCTTC
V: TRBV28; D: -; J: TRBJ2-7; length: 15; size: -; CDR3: CASSSRGHLSYEQYF; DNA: TGTGCCAGCAGTTCCCGAGGACACCTCTCCTACGAGCAGTACTTC
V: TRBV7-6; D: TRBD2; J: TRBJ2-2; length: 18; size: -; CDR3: CASSFLSLAALNTGELFF; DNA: TGTGCCAGCAGCTTTTTATCGCTAGCGGCCCTGAACACCGGGGAGCTGTTTTTT
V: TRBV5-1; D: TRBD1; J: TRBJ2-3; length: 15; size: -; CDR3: CASSPTGTGGDTQYF; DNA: TGCGCCAGCAGCCCCACCGGGACAGGGGGAGATACGCAGTATTTT
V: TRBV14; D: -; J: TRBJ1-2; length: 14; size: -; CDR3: CASSQDTTEYGYTF; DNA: TGTGCCAGCAGCCAAGATACAACAGAGTATGGCTACACCTTC
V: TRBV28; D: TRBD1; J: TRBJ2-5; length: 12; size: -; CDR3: CASNRGQETQYF; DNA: TGTGCCAGCAACAGGGGCCAAGAGACCCAGTACTTC
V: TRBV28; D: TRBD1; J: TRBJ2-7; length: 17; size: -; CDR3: CASTHTFGQGPPDEQYF; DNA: TGTGCCAGCACCCATACTTTCGGACAGGGGCCCCCCGACGAGCAGTACTTC
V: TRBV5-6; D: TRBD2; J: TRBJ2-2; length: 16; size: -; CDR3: CASSLLSREGTGELFF; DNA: TGTGCCAGCAGCTTGCTTTCCCGGGAGGGCACCGGGGAGCTGTTTTTT
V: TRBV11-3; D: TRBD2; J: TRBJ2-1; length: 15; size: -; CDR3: CASSGRLAVFDEQFF; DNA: TGTGCCAGCAGCGGACGACTAGCGGTCTTTGATGAGCAGTTCTTC
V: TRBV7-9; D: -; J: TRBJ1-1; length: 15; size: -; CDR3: CASSPFRELNTEAFF; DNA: TGTGCCAGCAGCCCTTTCAGGGAACTGAACACTGAAGCTTTCTTT
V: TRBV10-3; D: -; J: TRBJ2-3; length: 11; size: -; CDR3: CASTSTDTQYF; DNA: TGTGCCAGTACTAGCACAGATACGCAGTATTTT
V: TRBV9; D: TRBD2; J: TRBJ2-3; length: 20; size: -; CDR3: CASSVAAGTSGREGTDTQYF; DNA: TGTGCCAGCAGCGTAGCTGCTGGGACTAGCGGGAGGGAAGGCACAGATACGCAGTATTTT
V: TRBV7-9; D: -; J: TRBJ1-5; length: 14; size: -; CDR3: CASSRGIGNQPQHF; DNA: TGTGCCAGCAGCAGGGGGATCGGCAATCAGCCCCAGCATTTT
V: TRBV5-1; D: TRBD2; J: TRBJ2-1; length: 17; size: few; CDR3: CASSLALSMGTSGLQFF; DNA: TGCGCCAGCAGCTTGGCCTTGAGTATGGGGACTAGCGGGTTACAGTTCTTC
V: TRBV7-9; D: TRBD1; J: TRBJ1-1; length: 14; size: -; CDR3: CASSLDRGPTEAFF; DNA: TGTGCCAGCAGCTTAGACAGGGGACCGACTGAAGCTTTCTTT
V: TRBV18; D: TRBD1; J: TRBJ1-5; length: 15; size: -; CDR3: CASSRGQGDNQPQHF; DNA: TGTGCCAGCTCACGGGGACAGGGGGACAATCAGCCCCAGCATTTT
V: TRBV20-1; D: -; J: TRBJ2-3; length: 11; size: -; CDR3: CSASSTDTQYF; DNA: TGCAGTGCTAGTTCTACAGATACGCAGTATTTT
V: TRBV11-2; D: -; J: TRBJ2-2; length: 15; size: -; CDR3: CASSLAAANTGELFF; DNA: TGTGCCAGCAGCTTAGCTGCAGCGAACACCGGGGAGCTGTTTTTT
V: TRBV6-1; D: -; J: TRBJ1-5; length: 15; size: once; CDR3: CASNQPAGLNQPQHF; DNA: TGTGCCAGCAACCAACCGGCAGGGCTAAATCAGCCCCAGCATTTT
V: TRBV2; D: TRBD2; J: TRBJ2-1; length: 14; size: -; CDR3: CASSVAGGWDEQFF; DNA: TGTGCCAGCAGTGTAGCGGGAGGGTGGGATGAGCAGTTCTTC
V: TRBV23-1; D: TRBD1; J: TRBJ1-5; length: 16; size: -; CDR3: CADHGDLTGGKQPQHF; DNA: TGCGCCGACCATGGCGACCTGACAGGGGGCAAGCAGCCCCAGCATTTT
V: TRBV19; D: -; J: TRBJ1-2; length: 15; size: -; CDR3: CASSLGLQGTYGYTF; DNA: TGTGCCAGTAGCCTCGGTCTGCAGGGGACCTATGGCTACACCTTC
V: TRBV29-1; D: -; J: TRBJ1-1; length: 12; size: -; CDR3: CSGAFLNTEAFF; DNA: TGCAGCGGGGCGTTCCTAAACACTGAAGCTTTCTTT
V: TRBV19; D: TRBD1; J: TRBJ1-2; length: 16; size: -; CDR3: CASSPPPGGRRDGYTF; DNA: TGTGCCAGTAGCCCCCCCCCAGGGGGTCGTAGAGATGGCTACACCTTC
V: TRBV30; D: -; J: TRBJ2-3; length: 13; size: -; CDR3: CAWRLAATDTQYF; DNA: TGTGCCTGGAGATTAGCGGCCACAGATACGCAGTATTTT
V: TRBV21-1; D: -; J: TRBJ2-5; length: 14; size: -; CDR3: CASSKRRGRETQYF; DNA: TGTGCCAGCAGCAAACGCAGGGGGCGCGAGACCCAGTACTTC
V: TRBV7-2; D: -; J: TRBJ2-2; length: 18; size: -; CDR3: CASSLAALAAANTGELFF; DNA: TGTGCCAGCAGCTTAGCGGCGTTAGCGGCCGCGAACACCGGGGAGCTGTTTTTT
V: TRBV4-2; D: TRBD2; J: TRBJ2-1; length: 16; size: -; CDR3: CASSQGTSGPYNEQFF; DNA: TGTGCCAGCAGCCAGGGGACTAGCGGACCCTACAATGAGCAGTTCTTC
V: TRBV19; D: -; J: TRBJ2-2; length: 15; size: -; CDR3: CASKGVDGLAGELFF; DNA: TGTGCCAGTAAGGGGGTGGATGGTTTGGCCGGGGAGCTGTTTTTT
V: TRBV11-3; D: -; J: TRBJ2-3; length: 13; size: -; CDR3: CASSPGTRNTQYF; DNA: TGTGCCAGCAGTCCCGGGACTCGAAATACGCAGTATTTT
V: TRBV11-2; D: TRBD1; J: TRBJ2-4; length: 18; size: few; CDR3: CASSLFSVRDRTKNIQYF; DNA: TGTGCCAGCAGCTTATTTTCAGTGAGGGACAGAACCAAAAACATTCAGTACTTC
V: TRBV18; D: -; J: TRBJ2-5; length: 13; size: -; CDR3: CASSPAVQETQYF; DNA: TGTGCCAGCTCACCAGCAGTCCAAGAGACCCAGTACTTC
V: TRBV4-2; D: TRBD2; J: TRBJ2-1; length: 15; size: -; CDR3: CASSQPGLASSEQFF; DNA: TGTGCCAGCAGCCAACCAGGACTAGCCAGTTCTGAGCAGTTCTTC
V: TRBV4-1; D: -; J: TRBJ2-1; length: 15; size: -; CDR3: CASSLPSGAYNEQFF; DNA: TGCGCCAGCAGCCTCCCATCTGGGGCTTACAATGAGCAGTTCTTC
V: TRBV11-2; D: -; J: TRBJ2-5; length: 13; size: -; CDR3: CASRQTGKETQYF; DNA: TGTGCCAGCAGGCAAACAGGGAAAGAGACCCAGTACTTC
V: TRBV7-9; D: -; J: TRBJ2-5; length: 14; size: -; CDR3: CASSYRATEETQYF; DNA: TGTGCCAGCAGCTACAGGGCTACAGAAGAGACCCAGTACTTC
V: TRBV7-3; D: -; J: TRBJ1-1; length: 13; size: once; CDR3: CASSLTGGTEAFF; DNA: TGTGCCAGCAGCTTAACGGGAGGGACTGAAGCTTTCTTT
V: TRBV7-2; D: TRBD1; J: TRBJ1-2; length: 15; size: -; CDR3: CASSYRDRGLGGYTF; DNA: TGTGCCAGCAGCTACCGGGACAGGGGGCTCGGTGGCTACACCTTC
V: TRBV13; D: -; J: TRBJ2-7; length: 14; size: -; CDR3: CASSLVRESYEQYF; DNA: TGTGCCAGCAGCTTGGTCAGGGAATCCTACGAGCAGTACTTC
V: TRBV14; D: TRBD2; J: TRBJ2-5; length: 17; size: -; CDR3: CASSLGLAGVIQETQYF; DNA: TGTGCCAGCAGTCTTGGACTAGCGGGAGTTATACAAGAGACCCAGTACTTC
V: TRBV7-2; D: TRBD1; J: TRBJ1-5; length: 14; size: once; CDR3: CASKGQGESQPQHF; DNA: TGTGCCAGCAAGGGACAGGGGGAGAGTCAGCCCCAGCATTTT
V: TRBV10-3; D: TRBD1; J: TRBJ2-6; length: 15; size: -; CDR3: CAVRDRLSGANVLTF; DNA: TGTGCCGTCCGGGACAGGCTCTCTGGGGCCAACGTCCTGACTTTC
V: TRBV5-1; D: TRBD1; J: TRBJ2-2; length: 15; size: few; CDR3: CASSLGTGNTGELFF; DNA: TGCGCCAGCAGCTTGGGGACAGGGAACACCGGGGAGCTGTTTTTT